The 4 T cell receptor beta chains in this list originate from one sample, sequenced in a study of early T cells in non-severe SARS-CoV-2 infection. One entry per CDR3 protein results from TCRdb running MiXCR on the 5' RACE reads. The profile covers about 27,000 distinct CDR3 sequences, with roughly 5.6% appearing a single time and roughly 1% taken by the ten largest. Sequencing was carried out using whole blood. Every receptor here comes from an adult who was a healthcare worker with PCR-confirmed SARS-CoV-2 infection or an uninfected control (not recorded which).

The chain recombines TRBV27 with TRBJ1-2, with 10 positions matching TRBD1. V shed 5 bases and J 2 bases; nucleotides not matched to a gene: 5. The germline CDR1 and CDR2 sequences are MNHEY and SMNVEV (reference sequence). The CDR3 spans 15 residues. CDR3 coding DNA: TGTGCCAGCAGTATACGGACAGGGGGGAACTATGGCTACACCTTC. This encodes CASSIRTGGNYGYTF.

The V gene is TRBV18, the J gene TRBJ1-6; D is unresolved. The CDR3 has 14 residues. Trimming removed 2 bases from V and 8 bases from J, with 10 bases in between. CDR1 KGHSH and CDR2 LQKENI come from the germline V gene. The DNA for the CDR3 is TGTGCCAGCTCACCAGTGGGCACGTATTCACCCCTCCACTTT. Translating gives CASSPVGTYSPLHF.

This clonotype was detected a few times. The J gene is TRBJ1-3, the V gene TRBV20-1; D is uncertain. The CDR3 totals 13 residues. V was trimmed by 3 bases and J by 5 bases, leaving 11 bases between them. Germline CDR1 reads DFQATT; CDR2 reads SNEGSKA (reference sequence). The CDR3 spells CSARADLRNTIYF. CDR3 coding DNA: TGCAGTGCTAGGGCGGATCTGCGAAACACCATATATTTT.

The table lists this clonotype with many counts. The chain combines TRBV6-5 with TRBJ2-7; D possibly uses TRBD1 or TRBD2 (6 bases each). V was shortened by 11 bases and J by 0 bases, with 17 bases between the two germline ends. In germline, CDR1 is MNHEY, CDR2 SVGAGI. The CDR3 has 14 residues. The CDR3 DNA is TGTGCCGTGAAACGGGGGACAAGCTCCTACGAGCAGTACTTC. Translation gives CAVKRGTSSYEQYF.